These 5 T cell receptor beta chains came from one sample sequenced in a study of early T cells in non-severe SARS-CoV-2 infection listed by TCRdb under 2021. The library was produced with 5' RACE. The instrument given in TCRdb is NextSeq 500. TCRdb reanalyzed the raw reads on its own, using fastp at Q25 for trimming and MiXCR for clone calling, and kept in-frame beta chains. Merged by CDR3 protein, the rows form single entries marked with the most common genes and DNA. Recorded for this sample are about 33,000 distinct CDR3 sequences; 5.5% to 7% of them occurred a single time. The ten most abundant clones make up roughly 13% of the sample. Sample: whole blood. All receptors derive from an adult who was a healthcare worker with PCR-confirmed SARS-CoV-2 infection or an uninfected control (not recorded which).

This clonotype counts as medium-sized. The chain has TRBV6-4 and TRBJ2-3; 9 bases are a match to TRBD2. Germline V lookup: CDR1 MRHNA, CDR2 SNTAGT. V lost 3 bases, J lost 1 base, and 2 bases stayed unmatched. The CDR3 runs to 15 residues. The CDR3 is CASSEKRGGTDTQYF. CDR3 coding DNA: TGTGCCAGCAGTGAAAAGCGGGGGGGCACAGATACGCAGTATTTT.

This clonotype was picked up many times. The rearrangement uses TRBV30 and TRBJ2-2; D call uncertain. Trimming took off 3 bases at V and 7 bases at J, with 12 bases between the two ends. There are 13 residues in the CDR3. Germline V lookup: CDR1 GTSNPN, CDR2 SVGIG (reference sequence). CDR3 in DNA: TGTGCCTGGAGGGTAGAGGTCATCGGGGAGCTGTTTTTT. This encodes CAWRVEVIGELFF.

This clonotype has a count of ten or more. The V call is TRBV30, the J call TRBJ2-7, with 8 bases that match TRBD1. This CDR3 has 13 residues. V was pared by 5 bases and J by 0 bases, with 3 bases of the junction left unmatched. Per germline, CDR1 GTSNPN and CDR2 SVGIG (reference sequence). CDR3 region: CAWGQGISYEQYF. As DNA, the CDR3 is TGTGCCTGGGGACAGGGTATCTCCTACGAGCAGTACTTC.

By sample fraction, this clonotype is medium-sized. The chain has TRBV5-1 and TRBJ2-7; 11 nucleotides agree with TRBD1. V shed 4 bases, J shed 1 base, and the junction held 4 bases outside the gene matches. The germline gives CDR1 SGHRS, CDR2 YFSETQ. The CDR3 length is 15 residues. This CDR3 is CASSTGTGGSYEQYF. In DNA, the CDR3 is TGCGCCAGCAGCACCGGGACAGGGGGTTCCTACGAGCAGTACTTC.

This clonotype was found many times. This rearrangement joins TRBV5-5 to TRBJ1-1; D ambiguous. This CDR3 comprises 15 residues. V dropped 4 bases and J dropped 4 bases, with 17 bases sitting between them. Germline V lookup: CDR1 SGHKS, CDR2 YYEKEE (reference sequence). The CDR3, as DNA: TGTGCCAGCAGCCCTCGAAAGGGATCTTTCACTGAAGCTTTCTTT. Amino acid sequence: CASSPRKGSFTEAFF.